The 21 T cell receptor beta chains given below trace back to one sample, sequenced in a study of CD4 and CD8 cells across lung adenocarcinoma regions. Each CDR3 protein gets one entry after TCRdb re-called the PCR reads with MiXCR. The sample consists of about 23,000 distinct CDR3 sequences, 52% of them appearing once. Sequencing input: CD4+ T cells from the center of a lung tumor. The receptors come from a male donor with lung adenocarcinoma. The CD4 and CD8 labels of this study may be unreliable.

This clonotype was seen only a few times. One base away lies a much larger clone, so this may be a sequencing read error. This sequence joins TRBV7-2 and TRBJ2-1; D is uncertain. Germline lookup yields CDR1 SGHTA and CDR2 FQGNSA. The CDR3 length is 13 residues. The V gene lost 1 base and the J gene lost 13 bases, with 14 bases spanning the gap. CDR3 loop: CASSLGGANIQFF. In DNA, the CDR3 is TGTGCCAGCAGCTTAGGTGGAGCAAACATTCAGTTCTTC.

In this sample, this clonotype turned up many times. The chain combines TRBV7-3 with TRBJ2-1, with D possibly being TRBD1 (6 bases). The J call is in doubt because the DNA end fits TRBJ2-5 better. The CDR3 is made up of 14 amino acids. Per germline, CDR1 SGHTA and CDR2 FQGTGA. This CDR3 is CASSLAGVGETQYF. CDR3 sequence (DNA): TGTGCCAGCAGCTTAGCAGGGGTGGGAGAGACCCAGTACTTC.

This clonotype was counted many times. This chain joins TRBV6-1 and TRBJ1-4; D call uncertain. The germline V gene has CDR1 MNHNS and CDR2 SASEGT. Trimming took 6 bases from V and 2 from J, leaving 16 bases between them. This CDR3 is built from 16 residues. The CDR3 bases are TGTGCCAGCAGCCACGACTTGGTCGGGACTAATGAAAAACTGTTTTTT. It specifies CASSHDLVGTNEKLFF.

The J gene is TRBJ2-4, the V gene TRBV6-1, with 8 bases fitting TRBD1. Germline V lookup: CDR1 MNHNS, CDR2 SASEGT. V lost 6 bases to trimming and J lost 6 bases; unmatched junction nucleotides: 10. The CDR3 covers 15 residues. The CDR3 DNA reads as TGTGCCAGCAGGCGCCCGGGACAGGAAGCAAACATTCAGTACTTC. Translated: CASRRPGQEANIQYF.

In regard to this clonotype: Its ends do not fully match the called genes, so a read error is possible. V gene TRBV10-1 combines with J gene TRBJ2-3; tentatively, D is TRBD2 (7 bases). The germline gives CDR1 WNHNN, CDR2 SYGVQD (reference sequence). The CDR3 is made up of 14 amino acids. The CDR3 protein is CPSRGGRAKNTQYF. In nucleotides, the CDR3 is TGCCCCAGCAGGGGCGGGAGAGCTAAAAACACGCAGTATTTT.

The chain uses TRBV6-5 and TRBJ2-1; D unclear. Germline loops: CDR1 MNHEY, CDR2 SVGAGI. Trimming cost V 5 bases and J 2 bases, with 10 bases left between them. CDR3 length: 14 amino acids. The CDR3 DNA follows: TGTGCCAGCAGTCCCTCGTCAACCTACAATGAGCAGTTCTTC. The encoded protein is CASSPSSTYNEQFF.

This clonotype was observed at least ten times. J is TRBJ1-5 and V is TRBV7-2, with 7 bases matching TRBD1. This CDR3 spans 16 amino acids. V lost 5 bases to trimming and J lost 2 bases; unmatched junction nucleotides: 9. Germline-derived CDR1 and CDR2 are SGHTA and FQGNSA. In DNA, the CDR3 is TGTGCCAGCAGCAAAGGGGTCGGGACAGGCAATCAGCCCCAGCATTTT. Its protein is CASSKGVGTGNQPQHF.

The chain combines TRBV3-1 with TRBJ1-4, with D perhaps matching TRBD1 (5 bases). With 5 bases removed from V and 0 bases from J, the gap between germline ends came to 10 bases. This CDR3 region has 15 residues. The germline V gene has CDR1 LGHDT and CDR2 YNNKEL (reference sequence). CDR3 amino acids: CASSDDSTTNEKLFF. CDR3 nucleotides: TGTGCCAGCAGCGACGACAGCACAACTAATGAAAAACTGTTTTTT.

This clonotype was detected once. CDR3: CASSDLSTDTQYF. The CDR3 nucleotides read TGTGCCAGCAGCGATCTTAGCACAGATACGCAGTATTTT. The J gene is TRBJ2-3, the V gene TRBV9; D unresolved. The V and J ends lost 3 bases and 0 bases respectively, with 5 bases between them. The CDR3 has 13 amino acids. The germline CDR1 and CDR2 sequences are SGDLS and YYNGEE.

Ten or more counts support this clonotype. The chain uses TRBV6-1 and TRBJ2-1; 11 nucleotides line up with TRBD2. The end of the DNA aligns better with TRBJ2-5, so the J call may be wrong. Germline V lookup: CDR1 MNHNS, CDR2 SASEGT. This CDR3 contains 15 residues. The CDR3 sequence is CASSTETSGIKTQYF. As DNA, the CDR3 is TGTGCCAGCAGTACGGAGACTAGCGGGATAAAGACCCAGTACTTC.

By proportion, this clonotype is medium-sized. This rearrangement joins TRBV27 to TRBJ2-7; TRBD1 or TRBD2 may be the D gene (5 bases each). Per germline, CDR1 MNHEY and CDR2 SMNVEV (reference sequence). The ends were cut back, 7 bases at V and 0 bases at J, with 34 bases in the middle. The CDR3 spans 21 residues. This CDR3 reads CASIPLLLGPLGPTYSYEQYF. CDR3 sequence (DNA): TGTGCCAGCATTCCCCTCCTCCTGGGACCCCTGGGGCCCACCTACTCCTACGAGCAGTACTTC.

The rearrangement uses TRBV6-5 and TRBJ2-2, with D tentatively TRBD1 (6 bases). Germline CDR1 and CDR2: MNHEY and SVGAGI. Trimming stripped 6 bases from V and 16 bases from J, with 27 bases between. The CDR3 contains 15 residues. The CDR3, as DNA: TGTGCCAGCAGACTCCAGTCTGGGAGCACAGGGAAGCAGTTTTTT. This encodes CASRLQSGSTGKQFF.

The sample holds a few counts of this clonotype. V usage is TRBV29-1 and J usage is TRBJ2-3; 10 bases fit TRBD1. This CDR3 comprises 14 residues. V trimming: 7 bases; J trimming: 1 base; junction bases outside the gene matches: 5. Germline CDR1 and CDR2: SQVTM and ANQGSEA. The CDR3 DNA follows: TGCAGCGGATCCGGGACAGGGGGCACAGATACGCAGTATTTT. This translates into CSGSGTGGTDTQYF.

This clonotype was seen only a few times. The CDR3 sequence is CAPNEAGLYNEQFF. CDR3 coding DNA: TGTGCCCCGAACGAGGCGGGGTTGTACAATGAGCAGTTCTTC. This sequence joins TRBV11-2 and TRBJ2-1; D may be TRBD2 (6 bases). Per the germline V gene, CDR1 is SGHAT and CDR2 is FQNNGV. This CDR3 is 14 amino acids long. Trimming left V 11 bases short and J 4 bases short, with 18 bases between.

V is TRBV30 and J is TRBJ2-2; 8 positions match TRBD1. J lost 5 bases, V lost 1 base, and 6 bases had no gene match. This CDR3 contains 15 residues. Germline CDR1 is GTSNPN and CDR2 is SVGIG (reference sequence). CDR3 nucleotides: TGTGCCTGGAGTGGGGCAGGGGGCAAGACCGGGGAGCTGTTTTTT. Protein product: CAWSGAGGKTGELFF.

The chain combines TRBV6-1 with TRBJ2-1; 7 bases map to TRBD1. Judging by the DNA end, TRBJ2-7 fits better; the J call may be wrong. This CDR3 is built from 12 residues. Germline lookup yields CDR1 MNHNS and CDR2 SASEGT. CDR3 protein: CASSLTGREQYF. The CDR3 DNA reads TGTGCCAGCAGCTTGACAGGGCGCGAGCAGTACTTC.

This sequence joins TRBV6-1 and TRBJ1-2; no reliable D call. The germline gives CDR1 MNHNS, CDR2 SASEGT. With 7 bases removed from V and 7 bases from J, the gap between germline ends came to 13 bases. The CDR3 contains 12 residues. The CDR3 sequence: CASTLSRVGYTF. As DNA, the CDR3 is TGTGCCAGCACCCTATCAAGGGTTGGCTACACCTTC.

The chain has TRBV6-5 and TRBJ2-4; the D gene is possibly TRBD2 (5 bases). Trimming took off 2 bases at V and 12 bases at J, with 23 bases between the two ends. CDR3 length: 16 residues. CDR1 and CDR2 (germline): MNHEY, SVGAGI. In DNA, the CDR3 is TGTGCCAGCAGTTACCCGAGGGTGTGGAGCACAGATACTCAGTACTTC. This encodes CASSYPRVWSTDTQYF.

The chain employs TRBV7-9 and TRBJ2-1, with a tentative D call TRBD2 (5 bases). Germline CDR1 reads SEHNR; CDR2 reads FQNEAQ (reference sequence). The CDR3 extends over 11 amino acids. Trimming removed 8 bases from V and 9 bases from J, with 11 bases in between. In DNA, the CDR3 is TGTGCCAGCCGTAGCGTAATTGAGCAGTTCTTC. Translated, it gives CASRSVIEQFF.

The J gene is TRBJ2-1, the V gene TRBV6-1; D perhaps matches TRBD2 (6 bases). TRBJ2-7 matches the DNA end more closely, so the J call is doubtful. This CDR3 contains 16 residues. Germline V gene data show CDR1 as MNHNS and CDR2 as SASEGT. The CDR3 DNA reads as TGTGCCAGTATAAAGGGAGGCCGGGAAGGGGTATACGAGCAGTACTTC. Protein sequence: CASIKGGREGVYEQYF.

This clonotype turned up a few times. V gene TRBV6-1 combines with J gene TRBJ2-1; 13 positions agree with TRBD2. The J call may be wrong; the DNA end is better matched by TRBJ2-5. Germline lookup yields CDR1 MNHNS and CDR2 SASEGT. This CDR3 has 13 amino acids. The CDR3, as DNA: TGTGCCAGCAGAGGACTAGCGGGAGTGAACCAGTACTTC. The encoded protein is CASRGLAGVNQYF.